This T cell receptor beta chain was captured by sequencing in a study of T cells in Graves' hyperthyroidism and ophthalmopathy. Overall study results and limits: Ophthalmopathy and stable hyperthyroidism were separated by a 13 V-J model.

Trimming cost V 5 bases and J 2 bases, with 11 bases left between them. Germline values: CDR1 LNHDA, CDR2 SQIVND (reference sequence). The CDR3 extends over 14 amino acids. Hyperthyroidism in the patients, aged 18 to 65, was newly diagnosed and under 2 months in duration. Used for diagnoses were clinical symptoms, serum thyroxine and TRAb, thyroid ultrasound and orbital computed tomography. At first hyperthyroidism diagnosis, before any ophthalmopathy symptoms, the blood sample was collected. Template material for amplifying TCR beta CDR3 regions consisted of RNA transcripts. The TCR CDR3 was amplified in a first-round RT-PCR using the HTBI primer set. TCRdb re-called the multiplex PCR reads through MiXCR, storing one row per CDR3 protein. The repertoire holds some 370,000 distinct CDR3 sequences, roughly a sixth seen once, with 30% to 35% in the top ten. As regards this clonotype: No antigen is known for it.

The sample was blood. The chain combines TRBV19 with TRBJ2-3; D gene ambiguous. The TCR sequence derives from a woman aged 25 to 39 with Graves' hyperthyroidism that later progressed to Graves' ophthalmopathy. CDR3 protein: CASSLRPDTDTQYF. The CDR3 nucleotides read TGTGCCAGTAGTCTCAGACCAGACACAGATACGCAGTATTTT.